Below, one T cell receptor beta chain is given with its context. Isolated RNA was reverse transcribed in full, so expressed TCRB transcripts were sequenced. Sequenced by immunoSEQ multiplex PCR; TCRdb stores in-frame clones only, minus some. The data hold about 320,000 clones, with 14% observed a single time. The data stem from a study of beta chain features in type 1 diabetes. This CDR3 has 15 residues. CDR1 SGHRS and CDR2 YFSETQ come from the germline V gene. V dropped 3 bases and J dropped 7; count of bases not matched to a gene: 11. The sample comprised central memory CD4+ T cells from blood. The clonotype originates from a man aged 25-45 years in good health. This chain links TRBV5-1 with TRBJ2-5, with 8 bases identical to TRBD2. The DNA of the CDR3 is TGCGCCAGCAGCTCGACGGGGGGGACTCTCGGGACCCAGTACTTC. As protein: CASSSTGGTLGTQYF. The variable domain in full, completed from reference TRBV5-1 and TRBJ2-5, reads KAGVTQTPRYLIKTRGQQVTLSCSPISGHRSVSWYQQTPGQGLQFLFEYFSETQRNKGNFPGRFSGRQFSNSRSEMNVSTLELGDSALYLCASSSTGGTLGTQYFGPGTRLLVL.